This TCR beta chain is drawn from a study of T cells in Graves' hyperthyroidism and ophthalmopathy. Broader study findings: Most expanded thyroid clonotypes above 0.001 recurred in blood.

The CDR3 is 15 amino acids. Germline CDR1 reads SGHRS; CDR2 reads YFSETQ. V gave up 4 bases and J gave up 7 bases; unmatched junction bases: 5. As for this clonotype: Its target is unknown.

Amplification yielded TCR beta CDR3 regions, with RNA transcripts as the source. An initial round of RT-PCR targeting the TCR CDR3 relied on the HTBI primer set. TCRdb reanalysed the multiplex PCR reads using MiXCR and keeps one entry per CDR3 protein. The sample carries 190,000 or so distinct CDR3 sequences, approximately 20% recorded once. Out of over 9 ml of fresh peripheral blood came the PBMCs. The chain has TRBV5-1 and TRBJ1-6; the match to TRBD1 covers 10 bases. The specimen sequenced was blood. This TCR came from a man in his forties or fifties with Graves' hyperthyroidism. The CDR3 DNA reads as TGCGCCAGCAGCATAGGGACAGGGGAGAATTCACCCCTCCACTTT. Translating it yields CASSIGTGENSPLHF.